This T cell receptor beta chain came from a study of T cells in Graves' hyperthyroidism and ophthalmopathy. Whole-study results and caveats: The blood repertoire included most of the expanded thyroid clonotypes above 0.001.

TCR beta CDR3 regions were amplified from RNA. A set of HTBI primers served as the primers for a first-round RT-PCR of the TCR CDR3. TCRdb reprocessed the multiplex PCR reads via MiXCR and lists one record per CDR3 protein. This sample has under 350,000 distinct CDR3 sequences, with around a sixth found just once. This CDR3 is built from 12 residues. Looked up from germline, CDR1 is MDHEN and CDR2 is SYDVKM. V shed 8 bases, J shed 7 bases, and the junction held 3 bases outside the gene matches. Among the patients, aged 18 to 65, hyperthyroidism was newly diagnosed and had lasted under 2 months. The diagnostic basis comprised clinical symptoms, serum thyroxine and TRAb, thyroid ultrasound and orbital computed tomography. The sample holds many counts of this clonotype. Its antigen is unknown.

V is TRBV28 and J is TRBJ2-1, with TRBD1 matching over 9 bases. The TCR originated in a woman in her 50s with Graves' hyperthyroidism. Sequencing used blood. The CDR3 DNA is TGTGCCAGCGGACAGGGGTCGAATGAGCAGTTCTTC. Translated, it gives CASGQGSNEQFF.